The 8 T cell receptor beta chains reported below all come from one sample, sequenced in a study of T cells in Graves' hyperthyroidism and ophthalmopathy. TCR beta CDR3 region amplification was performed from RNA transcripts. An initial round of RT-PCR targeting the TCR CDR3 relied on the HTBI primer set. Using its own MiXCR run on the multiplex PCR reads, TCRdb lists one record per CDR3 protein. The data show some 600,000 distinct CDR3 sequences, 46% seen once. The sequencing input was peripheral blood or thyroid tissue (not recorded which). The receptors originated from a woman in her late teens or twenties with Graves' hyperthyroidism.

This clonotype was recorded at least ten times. The CDR3 DNA sequence: TGTGCCAGCAGTGCTCCAGACTATGGCTACACCTTC. It encodes CASSAPDYGYTF. The chain joins TRBV2 to TRBJ1-2; no clear D gene. CDR3 length equals 12 residues. Germline assignment: CDR1 SNHLY and CDR2 FYNNEI. V gave up 4 bases and J gave up 3 bases, with 6 bases separating them.

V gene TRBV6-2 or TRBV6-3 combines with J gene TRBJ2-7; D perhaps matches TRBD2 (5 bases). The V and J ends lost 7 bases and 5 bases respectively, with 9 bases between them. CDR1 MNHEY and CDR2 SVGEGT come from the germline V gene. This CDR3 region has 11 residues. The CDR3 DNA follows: TGTGCCAGCACGGACTTTGACGAGCAGTACTTC. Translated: CASTDFDEQYF.

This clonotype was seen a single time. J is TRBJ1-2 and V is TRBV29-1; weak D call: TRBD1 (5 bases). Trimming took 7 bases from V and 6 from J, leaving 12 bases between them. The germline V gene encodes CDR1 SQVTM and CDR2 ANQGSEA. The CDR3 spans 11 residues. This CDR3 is CSGQGGDGYTF. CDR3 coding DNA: TGCAGCGGGCAGGGAGGCGATGGCTACACCTTC.

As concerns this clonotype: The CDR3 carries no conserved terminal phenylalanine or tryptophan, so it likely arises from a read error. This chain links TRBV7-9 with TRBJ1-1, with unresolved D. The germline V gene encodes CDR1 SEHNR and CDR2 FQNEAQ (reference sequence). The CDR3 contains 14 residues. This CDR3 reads CANSLVGSSTEAFS. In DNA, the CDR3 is TGTGCCAACAGCTTGGTAGGGAGTAGCACTGAAGCTTTCTCT.

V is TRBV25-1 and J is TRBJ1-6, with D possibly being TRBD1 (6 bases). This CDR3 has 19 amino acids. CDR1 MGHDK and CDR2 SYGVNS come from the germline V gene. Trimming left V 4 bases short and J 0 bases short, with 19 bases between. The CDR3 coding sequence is TGTGCCAGCAGTGCCACAGGGACCCTCAAAAGCTCCTATAATTCACCCCTCCACTTT. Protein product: CASSATGTLKSSYNSPLHF. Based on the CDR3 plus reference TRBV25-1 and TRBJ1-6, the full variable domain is EADIYQTPRYLVIGTGKKITLECSQTMGHDKMYWYQQDPGMELHLIHYSYGVNSTEKGDLSSESTVSRIRTEHFPLTLESARPSHTSQYLCASSATGTLKSSYNSPLHFGNGTRLTVT.

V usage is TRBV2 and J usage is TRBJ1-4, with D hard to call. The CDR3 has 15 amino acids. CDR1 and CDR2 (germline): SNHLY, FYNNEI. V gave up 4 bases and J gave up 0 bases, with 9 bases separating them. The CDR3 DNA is TGTGCCAGCAGTGCCTACTTATCAACTAATGAAAAACTGTTTTTT. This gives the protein CASSAYLSTNEKLFF.

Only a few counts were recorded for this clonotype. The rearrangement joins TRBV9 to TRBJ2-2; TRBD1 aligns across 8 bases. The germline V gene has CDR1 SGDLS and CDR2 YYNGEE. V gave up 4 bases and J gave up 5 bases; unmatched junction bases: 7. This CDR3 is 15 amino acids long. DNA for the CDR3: TGTGCCAGCAGCTCGGGACAGGCAAAGACCGGGGAGCTGTTTTTT. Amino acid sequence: CASSSGQAKTGELFF.

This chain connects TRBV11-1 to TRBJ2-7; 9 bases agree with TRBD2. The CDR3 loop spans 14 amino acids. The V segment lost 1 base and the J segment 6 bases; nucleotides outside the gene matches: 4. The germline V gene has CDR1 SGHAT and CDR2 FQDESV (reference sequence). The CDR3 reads CASSLGSSGIEQYF. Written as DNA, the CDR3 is TGTGCCAGCAGCTTAGGGTCTAGCGGGATCGAGCAGTACTTC.